This T cell receptor beta chain emerged from a study of T cell responses to AZD1222 COVID-19 vaccine. Assay: immunoSEQ multiplex PCR; the TCRdb copy retains only in-frame clones and omits some. Of 100,000 to 150,000 clones in the sample, about 93% were seen once. Deletions cut 5 bases from V and 4 bases from J, with 12 bases between. CDR1 and CDR2 (germline): MNHEY, SVGEGT. This CDR3 is built from 14 residues. The chain uses TRBV6-2 or TRBV6-3 and TRBJ2-1, with a tentative D call TRBD1 (5 bases). This sequence was found in an adult in good health. The sample in question was peripheral blood, obtained on day 0 of AZD1222 vaccination. The CDR3 coding sequence is TGTGCCAGCAGTCAAACCAGACAGTACAATGAGCAGTTCTTC. This gives the protein CASSQTRQYNEQFF.